This TCR beta chain is from a study of control samples from healthy donors and cancer patients. CDR3 size: 15 residues. Trimming took off 0 bases at V and 5 bases at J, with 10 bases between the two ends. Germline V gene lookup returns CDR1 LNHNV and CDR2 YYDKDF (reference sequence). Assay used: immunoSEQ multiplex PCR; TCRdb lists only in-frame clones, some missing. Here the sample spans 130,000 to 150,000 clones, roughly 94% being singletons. This clone was detected only once. The rearrangement uses TRBV15 and TRBJ1-4, with D maybe TRBD1 (6 bases). This TCR was recovered from a man between 60 and 75 years old with colorectal cancer. The sample was PBMCs. The CDR3 sequence is CATSREGQGNEKLFF. CDR3 DNA: TGTGCCACCAGCAGAGAGGGACAAGGAAATGAAAAACTGTTTTTT. Full variable domain (rest looked up from reference TRBV15 and TRBJ1-4): DAMVIQNPRYQVTQFGKPVTLSCSQTLNHNVMYWYQQKSSQAPKLLFHYYDKDFNNEADTPDNFQSRRPNTSFCFLDIRSPGLGDTAMYLCATSREGQGNEKLFFGSGTQLSVL.